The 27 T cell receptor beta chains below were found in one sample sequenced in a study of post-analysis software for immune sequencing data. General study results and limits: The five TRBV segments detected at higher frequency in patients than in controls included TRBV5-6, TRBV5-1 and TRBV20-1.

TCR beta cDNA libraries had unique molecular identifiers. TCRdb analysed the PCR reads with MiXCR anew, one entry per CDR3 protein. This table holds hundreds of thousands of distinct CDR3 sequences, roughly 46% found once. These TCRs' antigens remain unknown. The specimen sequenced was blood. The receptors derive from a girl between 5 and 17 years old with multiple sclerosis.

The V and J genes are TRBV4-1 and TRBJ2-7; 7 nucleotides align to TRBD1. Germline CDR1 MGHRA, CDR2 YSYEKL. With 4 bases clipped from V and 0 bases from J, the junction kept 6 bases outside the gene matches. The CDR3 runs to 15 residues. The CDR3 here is CASSPRQGSSYEQYF. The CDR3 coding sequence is TGCGCCAGCAGCCCAAGACAGGGCAGCTCCTACGAGCAGTACTTC.

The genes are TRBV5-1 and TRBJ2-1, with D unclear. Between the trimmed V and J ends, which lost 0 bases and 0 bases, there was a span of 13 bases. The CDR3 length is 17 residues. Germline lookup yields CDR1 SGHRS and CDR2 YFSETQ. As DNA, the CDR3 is TGCGCCAGCAGCTTGGTTAGGAACAACATCTCCTACAATGAGCAGTTCTTC. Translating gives CASSLVRNNISYNEQFF.

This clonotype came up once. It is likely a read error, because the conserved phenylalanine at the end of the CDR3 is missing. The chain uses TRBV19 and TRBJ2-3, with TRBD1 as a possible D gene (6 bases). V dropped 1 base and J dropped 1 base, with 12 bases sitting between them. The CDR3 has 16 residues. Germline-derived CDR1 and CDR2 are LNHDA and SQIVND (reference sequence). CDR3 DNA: TGTGCCAGTAGTATAGGATTGGGGGCTGGCACAGATACGCAGTATTTG. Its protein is CASSIGLGAGTDTQYL.

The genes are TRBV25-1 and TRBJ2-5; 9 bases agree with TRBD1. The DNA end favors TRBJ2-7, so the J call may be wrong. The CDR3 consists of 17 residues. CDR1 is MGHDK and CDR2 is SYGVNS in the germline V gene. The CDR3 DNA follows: TGTGCCAGCAGTGCTTGGGGGGGGGACAGGGTGGTCGGCGAGCAGTACTTC. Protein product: CASSAWGGDRVVGEQYF.

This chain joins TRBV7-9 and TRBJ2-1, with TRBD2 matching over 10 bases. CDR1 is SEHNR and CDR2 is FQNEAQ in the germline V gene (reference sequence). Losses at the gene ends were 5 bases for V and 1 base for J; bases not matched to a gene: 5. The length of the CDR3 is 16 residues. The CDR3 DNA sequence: TGTGCCAGCAGCCCCCCAGCGGGAGGGTCCTACAATGAGCAGTTCTTC. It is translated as CASSPPAGGSYNEQFF.

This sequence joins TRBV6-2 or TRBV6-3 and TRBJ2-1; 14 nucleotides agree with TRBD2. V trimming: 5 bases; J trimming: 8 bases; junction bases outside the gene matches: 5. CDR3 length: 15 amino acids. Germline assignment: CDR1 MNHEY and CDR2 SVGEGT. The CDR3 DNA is TGTGCCAGCAGTCGCGGGACTAGCGGGAGTGATGAGCAGTTCTTC. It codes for CASSRGTSGSDEQFF.

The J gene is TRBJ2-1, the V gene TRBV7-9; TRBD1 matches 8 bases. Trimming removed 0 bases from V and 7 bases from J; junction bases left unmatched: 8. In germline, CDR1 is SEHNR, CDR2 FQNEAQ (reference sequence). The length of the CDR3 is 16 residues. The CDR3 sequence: CASSLARRTGRNEQFF. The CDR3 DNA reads TGTGCCAGCAGCTTAGCGAGGAGGACAGGGAGAAATGAGCAGTTCTTC.

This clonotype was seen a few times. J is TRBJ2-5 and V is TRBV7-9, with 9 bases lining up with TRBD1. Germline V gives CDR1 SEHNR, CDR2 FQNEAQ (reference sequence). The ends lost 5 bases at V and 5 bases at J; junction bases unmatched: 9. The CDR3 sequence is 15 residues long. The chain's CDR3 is CASSPWTGAKETQYF. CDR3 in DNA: TGTGCCAGCAGCCCCTGGACAGGGGCCAAGGAGACCCAGTACTTC.

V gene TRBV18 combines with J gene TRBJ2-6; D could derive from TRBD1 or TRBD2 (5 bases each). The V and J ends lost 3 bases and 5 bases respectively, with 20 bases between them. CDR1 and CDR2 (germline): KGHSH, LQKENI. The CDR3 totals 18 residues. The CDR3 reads CASSPRLSGRDRANVLTF. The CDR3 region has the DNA TGTGCCAGCTCACCGCGCCTTTCGGGACGAGACCGGGCCAACGTCCTGACTTTC.

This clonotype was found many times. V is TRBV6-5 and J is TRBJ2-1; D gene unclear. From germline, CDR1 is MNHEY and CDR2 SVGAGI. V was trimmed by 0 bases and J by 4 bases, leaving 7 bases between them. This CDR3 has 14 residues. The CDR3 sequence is CASSYSSGYNEQFF. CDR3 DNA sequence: TGTGCCAGCAGTTACTCGTCCGGTTACAATGAGCAGTTCTTC.

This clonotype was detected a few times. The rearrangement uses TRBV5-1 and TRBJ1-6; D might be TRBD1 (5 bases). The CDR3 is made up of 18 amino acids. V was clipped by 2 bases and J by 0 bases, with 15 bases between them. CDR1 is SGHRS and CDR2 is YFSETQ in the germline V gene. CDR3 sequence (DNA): TGCGCCAGCAGCTTTGGGGGATGGGAGAACTCCTATAATTCACCCCTCCACTTT. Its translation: CASSFGGWENSYNSPLHF.

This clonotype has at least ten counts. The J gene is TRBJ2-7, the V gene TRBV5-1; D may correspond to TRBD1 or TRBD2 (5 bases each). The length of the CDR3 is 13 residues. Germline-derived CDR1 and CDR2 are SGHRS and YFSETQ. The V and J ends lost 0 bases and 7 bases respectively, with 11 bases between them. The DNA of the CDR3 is TGCGCCAGCAGCTTGGGGGGACCGAGAGAGCAGTACTTC. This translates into CASSLGGPREQYF. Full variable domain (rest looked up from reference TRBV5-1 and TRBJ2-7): KAGVTQTPRYLIKTRGQQVTLSCSPISGHRSVSWYQQTPGQGLQFLFEYFSETQRNKGNFPGRFSGRQFSNSRSEMNVSTLELGDSALYLCASSLGGPREQYFGPGTRLTVT.

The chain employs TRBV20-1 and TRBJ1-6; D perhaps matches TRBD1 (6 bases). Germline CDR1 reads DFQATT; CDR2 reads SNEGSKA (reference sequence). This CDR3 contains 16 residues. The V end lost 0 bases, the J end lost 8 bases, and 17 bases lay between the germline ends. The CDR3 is CSARDRGADRYSPLHF. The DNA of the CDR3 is TGCAGTGCTAGAGATCGGGGGGCCGATCGGTATTCACCCCTCCACTTT.

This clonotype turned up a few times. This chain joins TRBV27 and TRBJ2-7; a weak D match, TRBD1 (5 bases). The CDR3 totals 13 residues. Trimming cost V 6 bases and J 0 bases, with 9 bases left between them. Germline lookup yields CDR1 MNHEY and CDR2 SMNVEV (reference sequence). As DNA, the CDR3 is TGTGCCAGCAGGGACATGAGCTCCTACGAGCAGTACTTC. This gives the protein CASRDMSSYEQYF.

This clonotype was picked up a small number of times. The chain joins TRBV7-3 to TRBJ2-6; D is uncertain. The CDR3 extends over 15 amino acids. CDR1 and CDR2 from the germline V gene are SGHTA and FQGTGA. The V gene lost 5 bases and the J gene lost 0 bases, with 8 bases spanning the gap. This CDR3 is CASSPDGSGANVLTF. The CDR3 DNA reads TGTGCCAGCAGCCCAGACGGCTCTGGGGCCAACGTCCTGACTTTC.

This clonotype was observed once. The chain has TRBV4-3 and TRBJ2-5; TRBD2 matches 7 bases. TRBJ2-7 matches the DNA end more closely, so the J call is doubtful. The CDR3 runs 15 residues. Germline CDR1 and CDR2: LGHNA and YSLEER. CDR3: CASSQDLGTMGEQYF. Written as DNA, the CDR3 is TGCGCCAGCAGCCAAGATTTGGGGACTATGGGCGAGCAGTACTTC.

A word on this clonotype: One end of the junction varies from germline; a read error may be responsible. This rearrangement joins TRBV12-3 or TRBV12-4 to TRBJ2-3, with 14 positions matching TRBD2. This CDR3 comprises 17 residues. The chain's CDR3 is CASSDPGLAGAGDAQYF. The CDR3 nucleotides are TGTGCCAGCAGTGACCCGGGACTAGCGGGAGCGGGAGATGCGCAGTATTTT.

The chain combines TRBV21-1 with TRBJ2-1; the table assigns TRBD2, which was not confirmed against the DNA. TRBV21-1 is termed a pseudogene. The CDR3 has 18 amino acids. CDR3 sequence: CASSKQGLAGNSYNEQFF. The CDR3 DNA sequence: TGTGCCAGCAGCAAACAGGGTTTAGCGGGGAACTCCTACAATGAGCAGTTCTTC.

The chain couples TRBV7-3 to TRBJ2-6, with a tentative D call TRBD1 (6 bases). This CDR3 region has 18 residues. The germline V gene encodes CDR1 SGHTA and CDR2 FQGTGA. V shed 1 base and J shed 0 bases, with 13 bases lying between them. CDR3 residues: CASSLSGQPFSGANVLTF. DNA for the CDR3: TGTGCCAGCAGCTTAAGCGGACAGCCTTTCTCTGGGGCCAACGTCCTGACTTTC.

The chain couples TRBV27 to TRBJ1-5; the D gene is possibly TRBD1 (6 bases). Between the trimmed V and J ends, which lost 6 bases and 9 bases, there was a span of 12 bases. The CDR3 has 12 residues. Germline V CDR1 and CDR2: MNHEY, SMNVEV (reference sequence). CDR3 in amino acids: CASSTTGRPQHF. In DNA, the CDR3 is TGTGCCAGCAGCACTACAGGGAGGCCCCAGCATTTT.

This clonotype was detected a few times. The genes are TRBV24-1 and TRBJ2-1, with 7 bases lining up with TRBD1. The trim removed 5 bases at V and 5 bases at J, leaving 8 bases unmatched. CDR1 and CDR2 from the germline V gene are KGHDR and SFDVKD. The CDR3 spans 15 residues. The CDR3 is CATSALRTGNNEQFF. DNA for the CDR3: TGTGCCACCAGTGCCCTAAGGACAGGCAACAATGAGCAGTTCTTC.

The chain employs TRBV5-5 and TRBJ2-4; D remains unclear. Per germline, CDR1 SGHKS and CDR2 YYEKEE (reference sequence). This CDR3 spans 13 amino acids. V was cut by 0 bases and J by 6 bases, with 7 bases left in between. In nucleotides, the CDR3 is TGTGCCAGCAGCTTGGTTGCAAGAAACATTCAGTACTTC. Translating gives CASSLVARNIQYF. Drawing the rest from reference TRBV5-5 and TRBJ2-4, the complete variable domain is DAGVTQSPTHLIKTRGQQVTLRCSPISGHKSVSWYQQVLGQGPQFIFQYYEKEERGRGNFPDRFSARQFPNYSSELNVNALLLGDSALYLCASSLVARNIQYFGAGTRLSVL.

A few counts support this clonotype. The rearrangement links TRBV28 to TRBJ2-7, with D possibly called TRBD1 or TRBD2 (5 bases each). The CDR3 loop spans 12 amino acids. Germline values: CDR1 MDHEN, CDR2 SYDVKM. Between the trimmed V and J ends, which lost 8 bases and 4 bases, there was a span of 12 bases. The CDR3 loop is CASWTGTYEQYF. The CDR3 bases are TGTGCCAGCTGGACCGGGACGTACGAGCAGTACTTC.

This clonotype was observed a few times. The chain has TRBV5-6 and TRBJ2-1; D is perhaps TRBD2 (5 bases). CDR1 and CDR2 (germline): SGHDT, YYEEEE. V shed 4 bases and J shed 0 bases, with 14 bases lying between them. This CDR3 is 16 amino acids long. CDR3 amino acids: CASSPPADLSYNEQFF. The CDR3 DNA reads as TGTGCCAGCAGCCCCCCAGCGGATCTCTCCTACAATGAGCAGTTCTTC. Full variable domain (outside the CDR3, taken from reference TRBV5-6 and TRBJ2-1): DAGVTQSPTHLIKTRGQQVTLRCSPKSGHDTVSWYQQALGQGPQFIFQYYEEEERQRGNFPDRFSGHQFPNYSSELNVNALLLGDSALYLCASSPPADLSYNEQFFGPGTRLTVL.

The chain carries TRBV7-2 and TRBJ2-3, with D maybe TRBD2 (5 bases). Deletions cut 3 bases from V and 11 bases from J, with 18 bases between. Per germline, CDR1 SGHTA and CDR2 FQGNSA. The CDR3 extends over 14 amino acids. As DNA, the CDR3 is TGTGCCAGCAGCTTCGGGGTCTCGGTACCTATGCAGTATTTT. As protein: CASSFGVSVPMQYF.

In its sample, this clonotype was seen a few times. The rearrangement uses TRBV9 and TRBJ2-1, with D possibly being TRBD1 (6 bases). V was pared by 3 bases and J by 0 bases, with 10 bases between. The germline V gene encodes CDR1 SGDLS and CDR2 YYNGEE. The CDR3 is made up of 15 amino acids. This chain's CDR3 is CASSGTVRSYNEQFF. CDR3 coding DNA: TGTGCCAGCAGCGGGACAGTACGCTCCTACAATGAGCAGTTCTTC. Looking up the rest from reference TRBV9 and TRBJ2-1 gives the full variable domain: DSGVTQTPKHLITATGQRVTLRCSPRSGDLSVYWYQQSLDQGLQFLIQYYNGEERAKGNILERFSAQQFPDLHSELNLSSLELGDSALYFCASSGTVRSYNEQFFGPGTRLTVL.

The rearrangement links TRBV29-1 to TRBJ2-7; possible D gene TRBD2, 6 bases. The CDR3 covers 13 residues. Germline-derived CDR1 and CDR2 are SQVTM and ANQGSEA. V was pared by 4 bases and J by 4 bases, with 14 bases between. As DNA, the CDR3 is TGCAGCGTTGGCCCGGGGGACGGTTACGAGCAGTACTTC. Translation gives CSVGPGDGYEQYF.